A few counts support the clone carrying this TCR beta chain. CDR3 length: 14 amino acids. The germline gives CDR1 SEHNR, CDR2 FQNEAQ (reference sequence). V was cut by 6 bases and J by 2 bases, with 14 bases left in between. The record originates from a study of response to subunit inactivated influenza vaccine. TCRdb re-analysed the RT-PCR reads in MiXCR, keeping a single row per CDR3 protein. The sample has about 700,000 distinct CDR3 sequences; around 16% are singletons. The V call is TRBV7-9, the J call TRBJ2-7; D may correspond to TRBD1 or TRBD2 (6 bases each). Sequenced material: PBMCs from blood, taken 11 to 12 days after vaccination. The clonotype comes from a middle-aged man who received an inactivated influenza vaccine. The CDR3 region is CASSRGVAAYEQYF. CDR3 nucleotide sequence: TGTGCCAGCAGTAGGGGGGTAGCAGCCTACGAGCAGTACTTC.